Listed here are 2 T cell receptor beta chains from one sample, sequenced in a study of Graves' ophthalmopathy and Graves' hyperthyroidism. As the template, RNA transcripts were used to amplify TCR beta CDR3 regions. HTBI-primed first-round RT-PCR preceded second-round multiplex PCR. TCRdb redid the calling of the multiplex PCR reads with MiXCR, one entry per CDR3 protein. The data contain some 1.1 million distinct CDR3 sequences, approximately 35% of them singletons. Sequenced sample: peripheral blood or thyroid tissue (not recorded which). These receptors all come from an adult man with Graves' hyperthyroidism.

The V call is TRBV6-5, the J call TRBJ1-4; D not resolved. This CDR3 region has 13 residues. V was cut by 7 bases and J by 4 bases, with 10 bases left in between. In germline, CDR1 is MNHEY, CDR2 SVGAGI. The CDR3, as DNA: TGTGCCAGCAAGGCCCGGAGTAATGAAAAACTGTTTTTT. This encodes CASKARSNEKLFF.

This clonotype was picked up many times. CDR3 in amino acids: CASSWDRSNTEAFF. As DNA, the CDR3 is TGCGCCAGCAGCTGGGACAGGTCTAACACTGAAGCTTTCTTT. The rearrangement links TRBV5-1 to TRBJ1-1; 8 bases line up with TRBD1. Germline CDR1 SGHRS, CDR2 YFSETQ. The CDR3 covers 14 residues. With 3 bases clipped from V and 2 bases from J, the junction kept 3 bases outside the gene matches.